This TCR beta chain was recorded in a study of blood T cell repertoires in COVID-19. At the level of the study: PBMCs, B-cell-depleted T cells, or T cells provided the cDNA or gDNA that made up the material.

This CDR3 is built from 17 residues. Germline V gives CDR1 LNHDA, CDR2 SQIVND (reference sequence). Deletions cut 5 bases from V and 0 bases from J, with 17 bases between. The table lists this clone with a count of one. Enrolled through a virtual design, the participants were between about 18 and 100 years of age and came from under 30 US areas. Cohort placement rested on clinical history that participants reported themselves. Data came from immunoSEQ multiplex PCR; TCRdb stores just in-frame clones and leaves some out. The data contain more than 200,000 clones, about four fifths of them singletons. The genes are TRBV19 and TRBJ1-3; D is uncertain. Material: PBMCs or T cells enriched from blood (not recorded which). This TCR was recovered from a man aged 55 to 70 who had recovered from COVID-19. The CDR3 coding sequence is TGTGCCAGTAGTTTACGAGGAGGATCCCGCTCTGGAAACACCATATATTTT. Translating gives CASSLRGGSRSGNTIYF.